This T cell receptor beta chain was obtained from a study of T-cell memory formation after mild COVID-19. TCRdb independently ran MiXCR on the 5' RACE reads; one entry per CDR3 protein. The sample carries approximately 440,000 distinct CDR3 sequences, around 19% recorded once. V gave up 1 base and J gave up 2 bases, with 19 bases separating them. CDR3 length equals 18 residues. Germline V gives CDR1 MGHRA, CDR2 YSYEKL. Only a few counts were recorded for this clonotype. This rearrangement joins TRBV4-1 to TRBJ2-3, with D possibly being TRBD2 (6 bases). The sequence was obtained from an adult woman who had mild COVID-19 (a few samples of this study predate the infection). Cell type and time point are not known. Sequencing was performed on PBMCs or a T cell subset sorted from them (not recorded which). The CDR3 sequence is CASSQGALKRANTDTQYF. In DNA, the CDR3 is TGCGCCAGCAGCCAAGGCGCCTTGAAGCGGGCAAACACAGATACGCAGTATTTT.